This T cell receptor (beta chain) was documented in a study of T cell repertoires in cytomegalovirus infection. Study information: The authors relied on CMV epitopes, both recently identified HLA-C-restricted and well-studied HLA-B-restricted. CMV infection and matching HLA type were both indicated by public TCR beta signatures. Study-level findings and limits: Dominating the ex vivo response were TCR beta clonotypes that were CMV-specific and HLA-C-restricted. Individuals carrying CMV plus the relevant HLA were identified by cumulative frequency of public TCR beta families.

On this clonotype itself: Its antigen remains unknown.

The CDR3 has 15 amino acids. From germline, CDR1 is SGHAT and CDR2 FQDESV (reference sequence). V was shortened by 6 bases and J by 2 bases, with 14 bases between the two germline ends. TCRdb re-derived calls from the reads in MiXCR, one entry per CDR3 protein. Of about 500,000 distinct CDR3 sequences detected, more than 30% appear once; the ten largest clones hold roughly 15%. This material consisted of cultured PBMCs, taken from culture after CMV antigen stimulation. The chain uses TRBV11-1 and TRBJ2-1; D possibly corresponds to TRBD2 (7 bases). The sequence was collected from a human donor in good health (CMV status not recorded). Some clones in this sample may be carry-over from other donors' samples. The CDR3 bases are TGTGCCAGCAGGGGGGGGCTAGCGACCTACAATGAGCAGTTCTTC. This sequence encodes CASRGGLATYNEQFF. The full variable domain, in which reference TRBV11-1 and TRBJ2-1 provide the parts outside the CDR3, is EAEVAQSPRYKITEKSQAVAFWCDPISGHATLYWYRQILGQGPELLVQFQDESVVDDSQLPKDRFSAERLKGVDSTLKIQPAELGDSAMYLCASRGGLATYNEQFFGPGTRLTVL.